These 16 T cell receptor beta chains were all obtained from the same sample, sequenced in a study of T cell repertoires in ileal Crohn's disease. Specified time point: neoterminal ileum biopsy at postoperative endoscopy, about 6 months after surgery. The protocol was immunoSEQ multiplex PCR, while the TCRdb copy is restricted to in-frame clones and leaves out a portion. The sample shows about 13,000 clones, about 67% of them seen only once. Material for sequencing was ileal tissue. These receptors originate from an adult with Crohn's disease.

CDR3 loop: CASSGGQGARNEQFF. The CDR3 nucleotides are TGTGCCAGCAGTGGAGGCCAGGGGGCGCGGAATGAGCAGTTCTTC. V and J are TRBV2 and TRBJ2-1; 8 positions agree with TRBD1. The CDR3 consists of 15 residues. Germline V gene sequence: CDR1 SNHLY, CDR2 FYNNEI. With V trimmed by 4 bases and J by 7 bases, 9 bases remained unmatched. Variable domain in full (rest from reference TRBV2 and TRBJ2-1): EPEVTQTPSHQVTQMGQEVILRCVPISNHLYFYWYRQILGQKVEFLVSFYNNEISEKSEIFDDQFSVERPDGSNFTLKIRSTKLEDSAMYFCASSGGQGARNEQFFGPGTRLTVL.

The chain links TRBV5-6 to TRBJ1-2; D ambiguous. Trimming pared 7 bases from V and 2 bases from J, leaving 12 bases between. The V gene's germline CDR1 is SGHDT and CDR2 YYEEEE. CDR3 length equals 13 residues. CDR3 sequence (DNA): TGTGCCAGCCGGGGTGGAGGGAACTATGGCTACACCTTC. This encodes CASRGGGNYGYTF.

The rearrangement joins TRBV28 to TRBJ1-2; D not certain. CDR3 length equals 12 residues. Germline V gene lookup returns CDR1 MDHEN and CDR2 SYDVKM. Trimming cost V 2 bases and J 3 bases, with 4 bases left between them. The CDR3 here is CASSLPDYGYTF. CDR3 coding DNA: TGTGCCAGCAGTTTACCGGACTATGGCTACACCTTC.

This rearrangement joins TRBV29-1 to TRBJ1-3; perhaps TRBD1 as D (6 bases). Trimming left V 2 bases short and J 2 bases short, with 7 bases between. The germline CDR1 and CDR2 sequences are SQVTM and ANQGSEA. CDR3 length equals 13 residues. The CDR3 DNA sequence: TGCAGCGTTGAAAGACAGGCTGGAAACACCATATATTTT. This codes for CSVERQAGNTIYF. The full variable domain, completed using reference TRBV29-1 and TRBJ1-3, is SAVISQKPSRDICQRGTSLTIQCQVDSQVTMMFWYRQQPGQSLTLIATANQGSEATYESGFVIDKFPISRPNLTFSTLTVSNMSPEDSSIYLCSVERQAGNTIYFGEGSWLTVV.

V is TRBV9 and J is TRBJ1-3, with D perhaps TRBD1 (5 bases). The length of the CDR3 is 16 residues. V dropped 4 bases and J dropped 0 bases, with 14 bases sitting between them. Germline V lookup: CDR1 SGDLS, CDR2 YYNGEE. CDR3 residues: CASSITQGNSGNTIYF. CDR3 nucleotides: TGTGCCAGCAGCATAACCCAGGGTAACTCTGGAAACACCATATATTTT.

The V and J genes are TRBV6-1 and TRBJ1-2; no clear D. CDR3 length: 15 amino acids. CDR1 and CDR2 from the germline V gene are MNHNS and SASEGT. The germline V and J ends were trimmed by 9 bases and 0 bases, with 17 bases remaining between them. The CDR3 reads CASTKARFPNYGYTF. The CDR3 DNA sequence: TGTGCCAGTACCAAGGCCCGTTTTCCTAACTATGGCTACACCTTC.

This chain joins TRBV18 and TRBJ2-3; 15 bases are a match to TRBD2. The CDR3 contains 16 residues. After removal of 3 bases from V and 4 bases from J, the junction contained 2 bases not matched to a gene. Germline CDR1 KGHSH, CDR2 LQKENI. The CDR3 nucleotides are TGTGCCAGCTCACCCCGGACTAGCGGGGGGGCAGATACGCAGTATTTT. The encoded protein is CASSPRTSGGADTQYF.

Within the sample, this clone is medium-sized. V gene TRBV11-1 combines with J gene TRBJ2-7, with 10 bases lining up with TRBD1. Germline CDR1 reads SGHAT; CDR2 reads FQDESV (reference sequence). Trimming removed 4 bases from V and 2 bases from J; junction bases left unmatched: 8. This CDR3 comprises 16 residues. The CDR3 spells CASSSTGGRTTYEQYF. CDR3 nucleotide sequence: TGTGCCAGCAGCTCGACAGGGGGCCGAACCACCTACGAGCAGTACTTC.

The chain employs TRBV19 and TRBJ2-5; 8 bases are a match to TRBD2. From germline, CDR1 is LNHDA and CDR2 SQIVND (reference sequence). After removal of 5 bases from V and 0 bases from J, the junction contained 11 bases not matched to a gene. CDR3 length: 17 residues. CDR3 amino acids: CASSSRTGTRYQETQYF. The CDR3 nucleotides read TGTGCCAGTAGTTCCCGAACCGGGACTAGGTACCAAGAGACCCAGTACTTC. Together with reference TRBV19 and TRBJ2-5, the CDR3 gives the full variable domain: DGGITQSPKYLFRKEGQNVTLSCEQNLNHDAMYWYRQDPGQGLRLIYYSQIVNDFQKGDIAEGYSVSREKKESFPLTVTSAQKNPTAFYLCASSSRTGTRYQETQYFGPGTRLLVL.

The rearrangement links TRBV28 to TRBJ1-6, with D perhaps matching TRBD1 (5 bases). Germline values: CDR1 MDHEN, CDR2 SYDVKM. V was shortened by 8 bases and J by 3 bases, with 8 bases between the two germline ends. This CDR3 comprises 13 residues. DNA of the CDR3: TGTGCCAGCTCCAGGGACTATAATTCACCCCTCCACTTT. It specifies CASSRDYNSPLHF.

The rearrangement links TRBV5-1 to TRBJ1-2; D might be TRBD1 (5 bases). Germline assignment: CDR1 SGHRS and CDR2 YFSETQ. V lost 2 bases and J lost 5, with 16 bases in between. The CDR3 covers 15 residues. This CDR3 reads CASSLTGGLQYGYTF. Written as DNA, the CDR3 is TGCGCCAGCAGCTTAACCGGGGGACTCCAGTATGGCTACACCTTC.

This clone is labeled medium-sized. The J gene is TRBJ2-3, the V gene TRBV9; the D gene is possibly TRBD1 (6 bases). The CDR3 spans 15 residues. CDR1 and CDR2 (germline): SGDLS, YYNGEE. The V and J ends lost 4 bases and 0 bases respectively, with 12 bases between them. CDR3 DNA: TGTGCCAGCAGCACTCGACAGGCTAGCACAGATACGCAGTATTTT. This sequence encodes CASSTRQASTDTQYF.

V is TRBV5-6 and J is TRBJ2-3, with 10 bases identical to TRBD2. V lost 2 bases and J lost 4; bases outside the gene matches: 1. CDR1 is SGHDT and CDR2 is YYEEEE in the germline V gene. The CDR3 is 14 amino acids. CDR3 in DNA: TGTGCCAGCAGCTTTAGCGGGGGGTCAGATACGCAGTATTTT. Translation: CASSFSGGSDTQYF.

V gene TRBV5-1 combines with J gene TRBJ2-3; D is tentatively TRBD1 or TRBD2 (6 bases each). In germline, CDR1 is SGHRS, CDR2 YFSETQ. The CDR3 covers 15 residues. V lost 0 bases, J lost 4 bases, and 12 bases lay in between. CDR3 nucleotide sequence: TGCGCCAGCAGCTTGGAAGGGGGGCCCCCAGATACGCAGTATTTT. The encoded protein is CASSLEGGPPDTQYF. Supplemented by reference TRBV5-1 and TRBJ2-3, the full variable domain reads KAGVTQTPRYLIKTRGQQVTLSCSPISGHRSVSWYQQTPGQGLQFLFEYFSETQRNKGNFPGRFSGRQFSNSRSEMNVSTLELGDSALYLCASSLEGGPPDTQYFGPGTRLTVL.

The rearrangement joins TRBV5-1 to TRBJ2-3; the D gene is possibly TRBD2 (6 bases). Between the trimmed V and J ends, which lost 2 bases and 4 bases, there was a span of 8 bases. The germline V gene has CDR1 SGHRS and CDR2 YFSETQ. This CDR3 comprises 13 residues. Here the CDR3 reads CASSFGGADTQYF. The CDR3 DNA reads as TGCGCCAGCAGCTTCGGAGGGGCAGATACGCAGTATTTT.

The rearrangement uses TRBV5-1 and TRBJ2-7; no clear D. The CDR3 is 15 amino acids. Per germline, CDR1 SGHRS and CDR2 YFSETQ. V was clipped by 3 bases and J by 0 bases, with 13 bases between them. CDR3 bases: TGCGCCAGCAGCTCGCTCCCGGGTCCCTCCTACGAGCAGTACTTC. Protein sequence: CASSSLPGPSYEQYF.